The 15 T cell receptor beta chains below come from one sample, sequenced in a study of T cells in Graves' hyperthyroidism and ophthalmopathy. The investigators amplified TCR beta CDR3 regions from RNA transcripts. First-round RT-PCR of the TCR CDR3 relied on the HTBI primer set. TCRdb redid the calling of the multiplex PCR reads with MiXCR, one entry per CDR3 protein. The table has about 350,000 distinct CDR3 sequences, roughly 13% seen once; the top ten hold roughly 33%. The specimen was blood. The receptors derive from a woman in her 40s with Graves' ophthalmopathy.

In this sample, this clonotype turned up a few times. The chain carries TRBV20-1 and TRBJ2-1; 7 nucleotides line up with TRBD1. The CDR3 totals 17 residues. CDR1 is DFQATT, CDR2 SNEGSKA, per germline (reference sequence). Trimming cost V 0 bases and J 4 bases; bases outside gene matches: 12. CDR3 nucleotides: TGCAGTGCTAGAGATCTCGAAGGGGGCTTCTTATACAATGAGCAGTTCTTC. This encodes CSARDLEGGFLYNEQFF.

This clonotype was seen repeatedly, ten times or more. The rearrangement uses TRBV24-1 and TRBJ1-3; D uncertain. There are 12 residues in the CDR3. Trimming took 5 bases from V and 0 from J, leaving 1 base between them. Per germline, CDR1 KGHDR and CDR2 SFDVKD. The CDR3 DNA reads TGTGCCACCAGTGGCTCTGGAAACACCATATATTTT. This sequence encodes CATSGSGNTIYF.

This clonotype was counted between two and nine times. The J gene is TRBJ2-7, the V gene TRBV20-1, with TRBD2 identical over 8 bases. The J segment lost 0 bases and the V segment lost 6 bases, leaving 4 bases of the junction unmatched. Germline V gene sequence: CDR1 DFQATT, CDR2 SNEGSKA (reference sequence). The CDR3 covers 13 residues. Written as DNA, the CDR3 is TGCAGTGCCCCCGGGGGGGCCTCCTACGAGCAGTACTTC. Protein product: CSAPGGASYEQYF.

This clonotype was picked up many times. This chain joins TRBV12-3 or TRBV12-4 and TRBJ2-7; D may be TRBD2 (7 bases). This CDR3 is built from 13 residues. Trimming cost V 7 bases and J 5 bases, with 15 bases left between them. The CDR3 DNA sequence: TGTGCCAGCACTATTCGGCGGGGGCACGAGCAGTACTTC. Translating it yields CASTIRRGHEQYF.

This clonotype was seen at least ten times. The chain employs TRBV6-1 and TRBJ2-7; TRBD2 is a possible D gene (5 bases). Germline V CDR1 and CDR2: MNHNS, SASEGT. CDR3 length: 12 residues. V was pared by 9 bases and J by 6 bases, with 15 bases between. DNA for the CDR3: TGTGCCAGTGGGGAGCCGCTTGGCGAGCAGTACTTC. It encodes CASGEPLGEQYF.

This clonotype was counted many times. The chain is built from TRBV28 and TRBJ2-1; 8 bases are a match to TRBD2. V lost 3 bases and J lost 7; bases outside the gene matches: 8. The CDR3 consists of 15 residues. CDR1 and CDR2 from the germline V gene are MDHEN and SYDVKM. In nucleotides, the CDR3 is TGTGCCAGCAGTTTTGAGCGGGAGTTCGGGAATGAGCAGTTCTTC. Its protein is CASSFEREFGNEQFF.

This clonotype has ten or more counts. This rearrangement joins TRBV6-1 to TRBJ2-5, with a possible D match to TRBD2 (5 bases). The CDR3 totals 12 residues. Between the trimmed V and J ends, which lost 4 bases and 7 bases, there was a span of 10 bases. Germline V CDR1 and CDR2: MNHNS, SASEGT. The CDR3 here is CASSATEATQYF. Written as DNA, the CDR3 is TGTGCCAGCAGTGCTACGGAGGCGACCCAGTACTTC.

The V gene is TRBV10-3, the J gene TRBJ2-2; 9 bases are shared with TRBD1. The length of the CDR3 is 17 residues. Germline V gene sequence: CDR1 ENHRY, CDR2 SYGVKD. The V gene end was trimmed by 3 bases and the J gene end by 0 bases; junction bases not matched to a gene: 5. CDR3 sequence reads: CAISEGTGPTNTGELFF. The CDR3 DNA follows: TGTGCCATCAGTGAAGGGACAGGGCCAACGAACACCGGGGAGCTGTTTTTT.

This clonotype was seen at least ten times. The genes are TRBV4-1 and TRBJ2-1; 8 bases are shared with TRBD2. The V gene's germline CDR1 is MGHRA and CDR2 YSYEKL. The length of the CDR3 is 16 residues. Trimming at V came to 4 bases and at J to 5 bases, leaving 10 bases not matched to a gene. The CDR3 sequence is CASSRGGLVRNNEQFF. CDR3 in DNA: TGCGCCAGCAGCCGAGGGGGACTAGTACGAAACAATGAGCAGTTCTTC.

Details on this clonotype: A read error may explain this, as a much larger clone is one base away. The V call is TRBV25-1, the J call TRBJ1-2; D is perhaps TRBD1 (6 bases). The germline CDR1 and CDR2 sequences are MGHDK and SYGVNS. This CDR3 contains 12 residues. CDR3 DNA: TGTGCCAGCAGTCTCAGGGGAGATGGCCACACCTTC. Translating gives CASSLRGDGHTF.

In this sample, this clonotype turned up many times. The rearrangement joins TRBV28 to TRBJ2-5; either TRBD1 or TRBD2 may fit D (5 bases each). V was clipped by 6 bases and J by 4 bases, with 12 bases between them. Germline V gene data show CDR1 as MDHEN and CDR2 as SYDVKM. This CDR3 contains 13 residues. The CDR3 loop reads CASSPLGTETQYF. In DNA, the CDR3 is TGTGCCAGCAGCCCCCTCGGGACAGAGACCCAGTACTTC.

This clonotype was seen a few times. The rearrangement joins TRBV28 to TRBJ1-5; unclear D gene. The V gene lost 1 base and the J gene lost 9 bases, with 10 bases spanning the gap. The CDR3 runs to 13 residues. The germline V gene encodes CDR1 MDHEN and CDR2 SYDVKM. The chain's CDR3 is CASSLLDIRPQHF. DNA for the CDR3: TGTGCCAGCAGTTTATTGGATATTCGGCCCCAGCATTTT.

The V and J genes are TRBV19 and TRBJ1-1; the D is unclear. The CDR3 is 13 amino acids. V was shortened by 4 bases and J by 10 bases, with 16 bases between the two germline ends. CDR1 and CDR2 from the germline V gene are LNHDA and SQIVND (reference sequence). This CDR3 is CASSTGSGPRAFF. CDR3 nucleotide sequence: TGTGCCAGTAGTACCGGTAGTGGGCCCAGAGCTTTCTTT.

The rearrangement links TRBV20-1 to TRBJ1-6; maybe TRBD1 (5 bases). Trimming took off 6 bases at V and 8 bases at J, with 14 bases between the two ends. Germline V CDR1 and CDR2: DFQATT, SNEGSKA (reference sequence). The CDR3 covers 13 residues. CDR3 protein: CSAGDDRYSPLHF. CDR3 DNA sequence: TGCAGTGCAGGGGACGATAGGTATTCACCCCTCCACTTT.

In the case of this clonotype: A single base separates this from a much larger clone, so it may be a read error. The J gene is TRBJ2-7, the V gene TRBV11-2; D ambiguous. Germline assignment: CDR1 SGHAT and CDR2 FQNNGV. V was cut by 5 bases and J by 9 bases, with 23 bases left in between. This CDR3 is built from 15 residues. CDR3: CASSPVERFAHGQYF. The DNA for the CDR3 is TGTGCCAGCAGCCCGGTGGAAAGGTTCGCCCACGGGCAGTACTTC. The complete variable domain, with remaining parts taken from reference TRBV11-2 and TRBJ2-7, reads EAGVAQSPRYKIIEKRQSVAFWCNPISGHATLYWYQQILGQGPKLLIQFQNNGVVDDSQLPKDRFSAERLKGVDSTLKIQPAKLEDSAVYLCASSPVERFAHGQYFGPGTRLTVT.